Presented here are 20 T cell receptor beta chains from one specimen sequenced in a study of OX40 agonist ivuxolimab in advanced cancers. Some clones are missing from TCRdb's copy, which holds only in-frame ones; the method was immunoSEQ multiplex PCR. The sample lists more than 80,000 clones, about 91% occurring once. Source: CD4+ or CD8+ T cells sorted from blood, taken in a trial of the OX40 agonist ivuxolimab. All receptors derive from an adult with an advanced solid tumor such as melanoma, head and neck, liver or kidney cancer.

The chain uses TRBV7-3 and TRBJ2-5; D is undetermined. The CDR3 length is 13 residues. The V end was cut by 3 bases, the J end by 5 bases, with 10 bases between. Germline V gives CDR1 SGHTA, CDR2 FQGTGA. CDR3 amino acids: CASSLAVGETQYF. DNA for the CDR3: TGTGCCAGCAGCTTGGCGGTTGGGGAGACCCAGTACTTC.

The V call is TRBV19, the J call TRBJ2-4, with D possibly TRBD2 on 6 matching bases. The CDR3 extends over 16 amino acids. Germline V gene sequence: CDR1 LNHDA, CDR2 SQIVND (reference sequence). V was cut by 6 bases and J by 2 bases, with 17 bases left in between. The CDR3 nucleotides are TGTGCCAGTAGCCCGGGAGCGGGCAGTCCCAAAAACATTCAGTACTTC. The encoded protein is CASSPGAGSPKNIQYF.

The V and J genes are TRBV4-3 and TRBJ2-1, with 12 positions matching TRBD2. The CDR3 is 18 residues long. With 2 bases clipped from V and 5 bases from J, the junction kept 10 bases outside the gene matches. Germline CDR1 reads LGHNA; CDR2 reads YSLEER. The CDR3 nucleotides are TGCGCCAGCAGCCAATCTAGCGGGAGGGCCTCTGTACACAATGAGCAGTTCTTC. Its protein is CASSQSSGRASVHNEQFF.

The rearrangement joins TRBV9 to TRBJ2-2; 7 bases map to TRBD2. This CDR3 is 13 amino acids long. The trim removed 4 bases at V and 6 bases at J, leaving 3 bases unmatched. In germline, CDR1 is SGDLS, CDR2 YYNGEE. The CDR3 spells CASSSGLAGELFF. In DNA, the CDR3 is TGTGCCAGCAGCTCCGGACTAGCCGGGGAGCTGTTTTTT.

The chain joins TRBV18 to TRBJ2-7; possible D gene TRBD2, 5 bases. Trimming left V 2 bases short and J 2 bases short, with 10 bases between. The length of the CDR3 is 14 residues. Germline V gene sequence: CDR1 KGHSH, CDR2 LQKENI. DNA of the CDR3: TGTGCCAGCTCACCAAAAAGAGGGACCTACGAGCAGTACTTC. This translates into CASSPKRGTYEQYF.

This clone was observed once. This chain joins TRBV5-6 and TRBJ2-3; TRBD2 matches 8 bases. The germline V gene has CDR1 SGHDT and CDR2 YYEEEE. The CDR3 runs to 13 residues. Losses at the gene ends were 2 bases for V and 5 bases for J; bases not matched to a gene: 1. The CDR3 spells CASSFTSGDTQYF. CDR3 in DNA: TGTGCCAGCAGCTTCACTAGCGGAGATACGCAGTATTTT.

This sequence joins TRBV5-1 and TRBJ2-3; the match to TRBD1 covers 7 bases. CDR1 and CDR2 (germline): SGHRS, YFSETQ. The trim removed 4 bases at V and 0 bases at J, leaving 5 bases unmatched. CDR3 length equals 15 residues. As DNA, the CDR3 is TGCGCCAGCAGCCCCGGGACAGCAAGCACAGATACGCAGTATTTT. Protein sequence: CASSPGTASTDTQYF.

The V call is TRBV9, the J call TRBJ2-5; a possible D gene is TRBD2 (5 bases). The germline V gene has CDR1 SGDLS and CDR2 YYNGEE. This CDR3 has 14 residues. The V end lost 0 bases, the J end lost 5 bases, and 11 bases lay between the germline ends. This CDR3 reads CASSVVGGEETQYF. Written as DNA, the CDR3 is TGTGCCAGCAGCGTAGTAGGAGGAGAGGAGACCCAGTACTTC. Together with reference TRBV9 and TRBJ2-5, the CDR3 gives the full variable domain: DSGVTQTPKHLITATGQRVTLRCSPRSGDLSVYWYQQSLDQGLQFLIQYYNGEERAKGNILERFSAQQFPDLHSELNLSSLELGDSALYFCASSVVGGEETQYFGPGTRLLVL.

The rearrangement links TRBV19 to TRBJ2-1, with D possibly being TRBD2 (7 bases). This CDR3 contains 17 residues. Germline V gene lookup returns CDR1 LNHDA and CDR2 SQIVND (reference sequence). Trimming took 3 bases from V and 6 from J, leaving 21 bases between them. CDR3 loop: CASSIGKRGGLGNEQFF. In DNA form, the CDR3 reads TGTGCCAGTAGTATCGGTAAAAGGGGGGGCCTTGGCAATGAGCAGTTCTTC.

CDR3 amino acids: CASSLQAGILSGNTIYF. In DNA form, the CDR3 reads TGTGCCAGCTCACTACAGGCAGGGATCCTCTCTGGAAACACCATATATTTT. The genes are TRBV18 and TRBJ1-3; perhaps TRBD1 as D (5 bases). Trimming stripped 4 bases from V and 0 bases from J, with 16 bases between. The CDR3 extends over 17 amino acids. Germline CDR1 reads KGHSH; CDR2 reads LQKENI.

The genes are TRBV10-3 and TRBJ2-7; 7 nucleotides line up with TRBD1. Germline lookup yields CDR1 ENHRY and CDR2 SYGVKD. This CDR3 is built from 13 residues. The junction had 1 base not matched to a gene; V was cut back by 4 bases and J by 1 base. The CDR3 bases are TGTGCCATCAGTGGACAGGGATCCTACGAGCAGTACTTC. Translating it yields CAISGQGSYEQYF.

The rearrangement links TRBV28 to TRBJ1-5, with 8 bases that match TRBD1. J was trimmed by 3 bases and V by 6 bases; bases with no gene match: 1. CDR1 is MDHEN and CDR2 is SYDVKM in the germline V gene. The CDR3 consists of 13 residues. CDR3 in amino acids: CASRTGVNQPQHF. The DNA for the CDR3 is TGTGCCAGCAGGACAGGGGTCAATCAGCCCCAGCATTTT.

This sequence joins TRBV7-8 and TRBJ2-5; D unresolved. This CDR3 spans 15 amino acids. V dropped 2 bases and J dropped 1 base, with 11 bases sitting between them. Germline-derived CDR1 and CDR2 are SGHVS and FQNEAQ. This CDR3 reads CASSLLYGRQETQYF. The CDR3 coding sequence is TGTGCCAGCAGCTTATTGTACGGACGCCAAGAGACCCAGTACTTC.

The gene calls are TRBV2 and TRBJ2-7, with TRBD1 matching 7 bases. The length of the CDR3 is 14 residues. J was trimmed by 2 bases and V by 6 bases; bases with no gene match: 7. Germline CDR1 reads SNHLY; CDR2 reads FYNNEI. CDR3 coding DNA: TGTGCCAGCAGCGAACCCGACAGGGCCTACGAGCAGTACTTC. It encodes CASSEPDRAYEQYF.

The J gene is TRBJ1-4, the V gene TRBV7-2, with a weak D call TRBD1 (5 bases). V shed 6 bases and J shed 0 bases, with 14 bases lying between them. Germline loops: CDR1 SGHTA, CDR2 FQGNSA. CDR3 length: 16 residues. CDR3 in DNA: TGTGCCAGCAGGTCTCCTCCAGGGACAACTAATGAAAAACTGTTTTTT. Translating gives CASRSPPGTTNEKLFF.

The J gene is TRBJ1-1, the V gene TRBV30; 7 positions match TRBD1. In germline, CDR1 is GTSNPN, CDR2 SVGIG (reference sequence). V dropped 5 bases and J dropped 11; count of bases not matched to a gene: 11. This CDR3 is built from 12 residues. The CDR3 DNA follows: TGTGCCTGGGGGACAGAGGGAGCCTTGGCTTTCTTT. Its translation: CAWGTEGALAFF.

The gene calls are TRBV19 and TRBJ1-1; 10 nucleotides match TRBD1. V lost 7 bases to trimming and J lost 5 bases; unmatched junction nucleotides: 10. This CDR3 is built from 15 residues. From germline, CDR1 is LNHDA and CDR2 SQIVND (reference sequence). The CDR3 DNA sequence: TGTGCCAGTACCGTGACAGGGGGCCCGGTTACTGAAGCTTTCTTT. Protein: CASTVTGGPVTEAFF.

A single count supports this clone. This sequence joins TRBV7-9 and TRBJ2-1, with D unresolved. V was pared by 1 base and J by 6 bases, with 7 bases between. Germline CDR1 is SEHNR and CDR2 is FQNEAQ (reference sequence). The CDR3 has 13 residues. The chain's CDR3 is CASSLGLLNEQFF. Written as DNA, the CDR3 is TGTGCCAGCAGCTTAGGGCTCCTCAATGAGCAGTTCTTC.

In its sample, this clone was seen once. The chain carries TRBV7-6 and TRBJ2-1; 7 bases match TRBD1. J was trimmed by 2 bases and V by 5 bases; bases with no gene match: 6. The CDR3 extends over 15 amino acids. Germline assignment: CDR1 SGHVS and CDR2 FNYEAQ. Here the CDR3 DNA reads TGTGCCAGCAGCATCGAGGGGGCACCCTACAATGAGCAGTTCTTC. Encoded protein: CASSIEGAPYNEQFF.

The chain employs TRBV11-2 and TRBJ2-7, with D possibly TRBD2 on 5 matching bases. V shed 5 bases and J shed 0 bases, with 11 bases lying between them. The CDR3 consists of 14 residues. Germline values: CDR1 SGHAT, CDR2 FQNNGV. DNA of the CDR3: TGTGCCAGCAGCCTCGGACTGAGCTCCTACGAGCAGTACTTC. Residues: CASSLGLSSYEQYF. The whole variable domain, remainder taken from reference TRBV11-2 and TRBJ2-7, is EAGVAQSPRYKIIEKRQSVAFWCNPISGHATLYWYQQILGQGPKLLIQFQNNGVVDDSQLPKDRFSAERLKGVDSTLKIQPAKLEDSAVYLCASSLGLSSYEQYFGPGTRLTVT.